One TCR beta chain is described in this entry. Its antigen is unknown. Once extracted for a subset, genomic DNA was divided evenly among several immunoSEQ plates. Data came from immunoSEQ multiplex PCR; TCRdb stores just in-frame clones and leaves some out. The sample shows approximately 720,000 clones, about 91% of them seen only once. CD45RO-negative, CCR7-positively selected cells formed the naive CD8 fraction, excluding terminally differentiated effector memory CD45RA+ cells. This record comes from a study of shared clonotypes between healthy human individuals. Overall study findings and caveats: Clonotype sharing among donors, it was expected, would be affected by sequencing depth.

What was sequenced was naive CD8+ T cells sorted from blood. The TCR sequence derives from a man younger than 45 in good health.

For the CDR3, the DNA is TGTGCCAGCAGTTTAAAAGGGGGCTGGTACAATGAGCAGTTCTTC. Amino acids: CASSLKGGWYNEQFF. The chain uses TRBV27 and TRBJ2-1, with 7 positions matching TRBD1. Trimming took 2 bases from V and 4 from J; bases not matched to a gene: 5. The CDR3 sequence is 15 residues long. Germline V gene lookup returns CDR1 MNHEY and CDR2 SMNVEV (reference sequence).